This T cell receptor (beta chain) emerged from a study of STAT3 mutations in large granular lymphocyte leukemia. Overall study: Over half of T-LGLL patients had one or more immunosuppressive regimens. Study conclusions and caveats: Every T-LGLL patient had at least one immunodominant TCRbeta clonotype. Clonal expansion was inferred from other time points because no sample existed at each clone's first appearance. TCR clonotype switching after therapy occurred in about 35% of the 18 patients. Treatment regimens differed across patients between samplings.

Profiling relied on immunoSEQ multiplex PCR, and the TCRdb table lists in-frame clones only, not all of them. Counted here are tens of thousands of clones, about 81% occurring once; the ten biggest clones make up around 0.44%. For this clone: Its target is unknown.

V was pared by 4 bases and J by 2 bases, with 11 bases of the junction left unmatched. The CDR3 is 16 amino acids. Germline CDR1 SGHRS, CDR2 YFSETQ. The sample consisted of PBMCs. The sequence was obtained from a human donor with T large granular lymphocyte leukemia. Some clones in this sample may be carry-over from other donors' samples. The J gene is TRBJ1-1, the V gene TRBV5-1, with 7 bases identical to TRBD1. The CDR3 here is CASSLDYGTANTEAFF. CDR3 in DNA: TGCGCCAGCAGCCTGGACTACGGGACAGCCAACACTGAAGCTTTCTTT.